This TCR beta chain emerged from a study of blood T cell repertoires in COVID-19. Study-wide context: Sites across the United States, Italy and Spain contributed samples from acute and convalescent COVID-19. T cells, B-cell-depleted T cells, or PBMCs provided the cDNA or gDNA that served as material.

Germline V gives CDR1 SGDLS, CDR2 YYNGEE. V trimming: 2 bases; J trimming: 7 bases; junction bases outside the gene matches: 14. The CDR3 is 17 residues long. Per the original methods: Reference gene primer amplification in the assay estimated nucleated cell counts. The method was immunoSEQ multiplex PCR; TCRdb's version includes in-frame clones alone and lacks a portion of them. The V and J calls and the clone size are those of that table, but D and trimming were determined from the DNA. This sample has 35,000 to 40,000 clones, with around 80% found just once. Input material: peripheral blood. The TCR comes from a man aged 65 to 79 with acute or convalescent COVID-19. V and J are TRBV9 and TRBJ2-2; TRBD1 agrees at 7 bases. The CDR3 reads CASSVPQGGAVGGELFF. Written as DNA, the CDR3 is TGTGCCAGCAGCGTCCCCCAAGGGGGCGCGGTTGGCGGGGAGCTGTTTTTT.